These 31 T cell receptor beta chains were sequenced from one sample in a study of blood T cell repertoires in COVID-19. Clones were read by immunoSEQ multiplex PCR, and TCRdb kept only the in-frame ones, dropping some. The sample holds 350,000 or so clones, 88% seen once. Input material: PBMCs or T cells enriched from blood (not recorded which). The source is a woman in her twenties or thirties who had been exposed to COVID-19.

The chain recombines TRBV2 with TRBJ2-5, with 11 bases fitting TRBD2. The V and J ends lost 6 bases and 7 bases, in that order; junction bases with no gene match: 7. The V gene's germline CDR1 is SNHLY and CDR2 FYNNEI. The CDR3 loop spans 14 amino acids. CDR3 amino acids: CASSSGLADGTQYF. The CDR3 DNA reads as TGTGCCAGCAGCTCGGGACTAGCGGATGGGACCCAGTACTTC.

This clone was detected once. The rearrangement uses TRBV19 and TRBJ1-5; TRBD1 matches 8 bases. The CDR3 loop spans 15 amino acids. V was clipped by 3 bases and J by 2 bases; unmatched bases: 3. Germline V lookup: CDR1 LNHDA, CDR2 SQIVND (reference sequence). The CDR3 region has the DNA TGTGCCAGTAGTATCGGGACAGGTCGCAATCAGCCCCAGCATTTT. It translates to CASSIGTGRNQPQHF.

The V and J genes are TRBV9 and TRBJ2-7, with D perhaps TRBD2 (5 bases). Germline values: CDR1 SGDLS, CDR2 YYNGEE. The CDR3 consists of 16 residues. Trimming cost V 2 bases and J 3 bases, with 18 bases left between them. CDR3 in DNA: TGTGCCAGCAGCGTTTTAGCGAGAGGGCAATTCTACGAGCAGTACTTC. Its translation: CASSVLARGQFYEQYF. The variable domain in full, completed from reference TRBV9 and TRBJ2-7, reads DSGVTQTPKHLITATGQRVTLRCSPRSGDLSVYWYQQSLDQGLQFLIQYYNGEERAKGNILERFSAQQFPDLHSELNLSSLELGDSALYFCASSVLARGQFYEQYFGPGTRLTVT.

The DNA of the CDR3 is TGCAGCGTTGAGAGGGGGCTTCCCTATGGCTACACCTTC. Translating gives CSVERGLPYGYTF. The V and J genes are TRBV29-1 and TRBJ1-2, with 7 bases matching TRBD1. Unmatched junction bases numbered 5, after V lost 3 bases and J lost 4 bases. The V gene's germline CDR1 is SQVTM and CDR2 ANQGSEA. The CDR3 is 13 amino acids.

The chain employs TRBV9 and TRBJ1-2; 8 bases match TRBD1. V was clipped by 4 bases and J by 7 bases; unmatched bases: 6. CDR3 length equals 13 residues. Germline CDR1 is SGDLS and CDR2 is YYNGEE. The CDR3 DNA follows: TGTGCCAGCAGCCTACGGACAGGGTTTGGCTACACCTTC. Protein: CASSLRTGFGYTF.

The genes are TRBV30 and TRBJ2-3; 9 bases match TRBD2. The CDR3 covers 15 residues. CDR1 and CDR2 (germline): GTSNPN, SVGIG (reference sequence). V gave up 2 bases and J gave up 4 bases; unmatched junction bases: 7. As DNA, the CDR3 is TGTGCCTGGAGTCTAGCGGGAACTCAACCAGATACGCAGTATTTT. Translated, it gives CAWSLAGTQPDTQYF.

V gene TRBV19 combines with J gene TRBJ1-1, with D possibly TRBD1 on 5 matching bases. Germline values: CDR1 LNHDA, CDR2 SQIVND (reference sequence). This CDR3 contains 14 residues. Trimming stripped 7 bases from V and 5 bases from J, with 17 bases between. The CDR3 region has the DNA TGTGCCAGTACGGGACCCCCGGGGGATACTGAAGCTTTCTTT. Amino acids: CASTGPPGDTEAFF.

This sequence joins TRBV7-7 and TRBJ2-3; 9 bases are a match to TRBD2. Germline trimming cut 5 bases from V and 5 bases from J; bases unmatched to any gene: 8. This CDR3 region has 15 residues. Germline values: CDR1 SSHAT, CDR2 FNYEAQ (reference sequence). The CDR3 spells CASSPLAGGGDTQYF. CDR3 in DNA: TGTGCCAGCAGCCCACTGGCGGGGGGGGGAGATACGCAGTATTTT.

The rearrangement joins TRBV6-2 or TRBV6-3 to TRBJ1-1; a possible D gene is TRBD1 (5 bases). Trimming removed 3 bases from V and 2 bases from J, with 16 bases in between. The CDR3 has 16 amino acids. The germline CDR1 and CDR2 sequences are MNHEY and SVGEGT. CDR3 DNA sequence: TGTGCCAGCAGTTATGTTGTGGGGCATCCAAACACTGAAGCTTTCTTT. It translates to CASSYVVGHPNTEAFF.

This chain uses TRBV13 with TRBJ1-2; 8 positions agree with TRBD1. J lost 5 bases, V lost 5 bases, and 4 bases had no gene match. The CDR3 spans 13 residues. Germline CDR1 PRHDT, CDR2 FYEKMQ (reference sequence). The DNA of the CDR3 is TGTGCCAGCAGCAAACAGGGGGTATATGGCTACACCTTC. It codes for CASSKQGVYGYTF.

Comment on this clone: Other DNA sequences in the sample encode the same CDR3. The chain recombines TRBV2 with TRBJ2-5, with D possibly TRBD2 on 6 matching bases. Germline values: CDR1 SNHLY, CDR2 FYNNEI. V was shortened by 3 bases and J by 4 bases, with 9 bases between the two germline ends. There are 13 residues in the CDR3. CDR3 bases: TGTGCCAGCAGTGAGCTGGAGGGAGAGACCCAGTACTTC. It encodes CASSELEGETQYF.

The V and J genes are TRBV2 and TRBJ1-5; 10 bases map to TRBD1. CDR3 length: 16 amino acids. Unmatched junction bases numbered 15, after V lost 5 bases and J lost 11 bases. Per the germline V gene, CDR1 is SNHLY and CDR2 is FYNNEI. CDR3 nucleotide sequence: TGTGCCAGCAGTCCTCCCCAGGGACAGGGGCGGGCCACCCAGCATTTT. Translating gives CASSPPQGQGRATQHF.

The rearrangement joins TRBV28 to TRBJ1-5; D is unclear. The CDR3 length is 15 residues. V was clipped by 6 bases and J by 6 bases, with 18 bases between them. Germline V CDR1 and CDR2: MDHEN, SYDVKM. This chain's CDR3 is CASSPHGSLGQPQHF. DNA for the CDR3: TGTGCCAGCAGCCCTCACGGGTCGTTGGGTCAGCCCCAGCATTTT.

V gene TRBV7-9 combines with J gene TRBJ2-3; 8 bases match TRBD2. With 4 bases clipped from V and 2 bases from J, the junction kept 11 bases outside the gene matches. Looked up from germline, CDR1 is SEHNR and CDR2 is FQNEAQ (reference sequence). The CDR3 covers 17 residues. CDR3 DNA sequence: TGTGCCAGCAGCTCGGCCCTGGGCGGGAGGAACACAGATACGCAGTATTTT. Amino acids: CASSSALGGRNTDTQYF.

The rearrangement uses TRBV19 and TRBJ1-5; the D gene is possibly TRBD1 (5 bases). The germline V gene has CDR1 LNHDA and CDR2 SQIVND (reference sequence). V was trimmed by 1 base and J by 4 bases, leaving 5 bases between them. CDR3 length: 13 amino acids. CDR3 in amino acids: CASSIGQNQPQHF. CDR3 nucleotides: TGTGCCAGTAGTATAGGACAGAATCAGCCCCAGCATTTT.

The rearrangement links TRBV4-2 to TRBJ1-5, with 8 bases lining up with TRBD1. The CDR3 loop spans 15 amino acids. Looked up from germline, CDR1 is LGHNA and CDR2 is YNFKEQ. V was pared by 4 bases and J by 2 bases, with 4 bases of the junction left unmatched. Here the CDR3 DNA reads TGTGCCAGCAGCCCTACGGACAGGGGCAATCAGCCCCAGCATTTT. Translation: CASSPTDRGNQPQHF.

The rearrangement uses TRBV6-2 or TRBV6-3 and TRBJ2-7; no firm D call. The CDR3 runs to 14 residues. V was clipped by 2 bases and J by 7 bases, with 15 bases between them. The germline V gene encodes CDR1 MNHEY and CDR2 SVGEGT. Here the CDR3 reads CASSYGQVPLEQYF. The CDR3 region has the DNA TGTGCCAGCAGTTACGGGCAGGTTCCTCTGGAGCAGTACTTC.

This chain connects TRBV25-1 to TRBJ1-2, with D unclear. The CDR3 has 15 amino acids. Germline CDR1 MGHDK, CDR2 SYGVNS. V was clipped by 6 bases and J by 0 bases, with 14 bases between them. In DNA, the CDR3 is TGTGCCAGCAGGGGTGAGCGGGGAGCTAACTATGGCTACACCTTC. This codes for CASRGERGANYGYTF.

The V call is TRBV29-1, the J call TRBJ2-7, with D perhaps matching TRBD2 (7 bases). The V gene's germline CDR1 is SQVTM and CDR2 ANQGSEA. The CDR3 covers 14 residues. Trimming stripped 4 bases from V and 3 bases from J, with 16 bases between. CDR3 sequence reads: CSVVRGGDFYEQYF. CDR3 nucleotide sequence: TGCAGCGTTGTAAGGGGGGGAGACTTCTACGAGCAGTACTTC.

This clone was counted a few times. The CDR3 here is CASSLRHERQGREHGYTF. Here the CDR3 DNA reads TGCGCCAGCAGTCTGAGGCACGAGCGGCAGGGGAGAGAACATGGCTACACCTTC. The genes are TRBV5-1 and TRBJ1-2; D is possibly TRBD1 (6 bases). This CDR3 contains 18 residues. Germline V lookup: CDR1 SGHRS, CDR2 YFSETQ. V lost 5 bases, J lost 6 bases, and 29 bases lay in between.

This clone has only one observation. The chain couples TRBV28 to TRBJ2-7; 10 nucleotides line up with TRBD1. Germline trimming cut 6 bases from V and 5 bases from J; bases unmatched to any gene: 4. This CDR3 is 13 amino acids long. Per the germline V gene, CDR1 is MDHEN and CDR2 is SYDVKM. CDR3 DNA: TGTGCCAGCAGGGGGACAGGGGATCACGAGCAGTACTTC. This translates into CASRGTGDHEQYF.

The chain carries TRBV7-3 and TRBJ2-2; D possibly corresponds to TRBD2 (6 bases). This CDR3 comprises 17 residues. V lost 4 bases, J lost 0 bases, and 15 bases lay in between. CDR1 and CDR2 from the germline V gene are SGHTA and FQGTGA. The CDR3 is CASSYRGGAPNTGELFF. Written as DNA, the CDR3 is TGTGCCAGCAGCTATAGGGGAGGCGCCCCGAACACCGGGGAGCTGTTTTTT. The variable domain in full, with the rest retrieved from reference TRBV7-3 and TRBJ2-2, is GAGVSQTPSNKVTEKGKYVELRCDPISGHTALYWYRQSLGQGPEFLIYFQGTGAADDSGLPNDRFFAVRPEGSVSTLKIQRTERGDSAVYLCASSYRGGAPNTGELFFGEGSRLTVL.

The V call is TRBV27, the J call TRBJ2-2; no clear D gene. Germline lookup yields CDR1 MNHEY and CDR2 SMNVEV (reference sequence). CDR3 size: 13 residues. Trimming removed 6 bases at V and 4 bases at J, with 9 bases between. The DNA of the CDR3 is TGTGCCAGCAGCTGGCAGATCACCGGGGAGCTGTTTTTT. This sequence encodes CASSWQITGELFF.

The genes are TRBV29-1 and TRBJ2-1, with 9 bases fitting TRBD2. The germline V gene encodes CDR1 SQVTM and CDR2 ANQGSEA. V lost 5 bases to trimming and J lost 1 base; unmatched junction nucleotides: 9. The CDR3 contains 16 residues. CDR3 in amino acids: CSVMLGTSSSYNEQFF. DNA for the CDR3: TGCAGCGTTATGTTGGGGACTAGCAGTTCCTACAATGAGCAGTTCTTC.

The count of this clone is one. The rearrangement uses TRBV7-2 and TRBJ1-1; D possibly corresponds to TRBD1 (5 bases). V lost 6 bases, J lost 2 bases, and 16 bases lay in between. Per the germline V gene, CDR1 is SGHTA and CDR2 is FQGNSA. There are 15 residues in the CDR3. The CDR3 protein is CASSGTQVFNTEAFF. CDR3 in DNA: TGTGCCAGCAGTGGAACACAGGTTTTTAACACTGAAGCTTTCTTT.

The table lists this clone with a few counts. V and J are TRBV18 and TRBJ1-1; TRBD1 agrees at 9 bases. Unmatched junction bases numbered 11, after V lost 3 bases and J lost 6 bases. CDR1 KGHSH and CDR2 LQKENI come from the germline V gene. The CDR3 length is 16 residues. CDR3 amino acids: CASSPGQGMFLAEAFF. As DNA, the CDR3 is TGTGCCAGCTCACCCGGACAGGGGATGTTTTTGGCTGAAGCTTTCTTT. The full variable domain, with the rest looked up from reference TRBV18 and TRBJ1-1, is NAGVMQNPRHLVRRRGQEARLRCSPMKGHSHVYWYRQLPEEGLKFMVYLQKENIIDESGMPKERFSAEFPKEGPSILRIQQVVRGDSAAYFCASSPGQGMFLAEAFFGQGTRLTVV.

The rearrangement joins TRBV18 to TRBJ1-5, with D hard to call. The CDR3 has 16 residues. V lost 3 bases and J lost 5, with 17 bases in between. Germline V gene lookup returns CDR1 KGHSH and CDR2 LQKENI. In DNA, the CDR3 is TGTGCCAGCTCACCTGAGTTTCACGGGGTTTATCAGCCCCAGCATTTT. Translating it yields CASSPEFHGVYQPQHF. Full variable domain (rest looked up from reference TRBV18 and TRBJ1-5): NAGVMQNPRHLVRRRGQEARLRCSPMKGHSHVYWYRQLPEEGLKFMVYLQKENIIDESGMPKERFSAEFPKEGPSILRIQQVVRGDSAAYFCASSPEFHGVYQPQHFGDGTRLSIL.

The J gene is TRBJ2-3, the V gene TRBV5-1; D might be TRBD2 (6 bases). Per the germline V gene, CDR1 is SGHRS and CDR2 is YFSETQ. The CDR3 is 15 residues long. Trimming removed 3 bases at V and 0 bases at J, with 11 bases between. In DNA, the CDR3 is TGCGCCAGCAGCTCCCGACTAGGGAGCACAGATACGCAGTATTTT. It encodes CASSSRLGSTDTQYF.

This chain links TRBV24-1 with TRBJ2-1; perhaps TRBD1 as D (5 bases). The CDR3 is 12 amino acids. Trimming pared 5 bases from V and 10 bases from J, leaving 11 bases between. Germline CDR1 and CDR2: KGHDR and SFDVKD. The CDR3, as DNA: TGTGCCACCAGTGCAGGGTCGTACGAGCAGTTCTTC. Translating gives CATSAGSYEQFF.

This clone was counted only a few times. The V call is TRBV3-1 (or the pseudogene TRBV3-2), the J call TRBJ1-5, with 8 bases fitting TRBD1. CDR3 length: 14 amino acids. Trimming took 3 bases from V and 6 from J; bases not matched to a gene: 4. CDR1 and CDR2 (germline): LGHDT, YNNKEL (reference sequence). CDR3 amino acids: CASSHDRGSQPQHF. CDR3 nucleotides: TGTGCCAGCAGCCACGACAGGGGCAGTCAGCCCCAGCATTTT.

The chain combines TRBV6-4 with TRBJ2-5; 8 bases align to TRBD1. This CDR3 contains 15 residues. V was pared by 5 bases and J by 5 bases, with 10 bases of the junction left unmatched. The germline gives CDR1 MRHNA, CDR2 SNTAGT. CDR3 in amino acids: CASSSGSGGYETQYF. The CDR3, as DNA: TGTGCCAGCAGTAGCGGTTCAGGGGGCTATGAGACCCAGTACTTC.